What follows are 27 T cell receptor beta chains derived from one specimen sequenced in a study of synovial regulatory T cells in juvenile arthritis. Each patient with active arthritis gave synovial fluid along with matched peripheral blood. The protocol was immunoSEQ multiplex PCR, while the TCRdb copy is restricted to in-frame clones and leaves out a portion. The sample has approximately 2,000 clones, and its top ten clones hold 20% to 25%. Sequenced: Treg cells from the synovium. These receptors originate from a donor aged 2-30 years with juvenile idiopathic arthritis.

In terms of frequency, this clone is medium-sized. The chain is built from TRBV2 and TRBJ1-2. This CDR3 spans 13 amino acids. The entry carries no DNA sequence. CDR1 is SNHLY and CDR2 is FYNNEI in the germline V gene. The CDR3 here is CASSVSHNYGYTF.

This clone shows up as medium-sized by frequency. This sequence joins TRBV5-3 and TRBJ1-1. TRBV5-3 is assigned to the ORF class and has an uncertain function. The CDR3 is made up of 10 amino acids. Only the protein is available. CDR3 sequence: CARITPEAFF.

This clone is deemed medium-sized (0.01 to 0.1%) by its frequency. The chain combines TRBV27 with TRBJ2-3; lacking DNA, the TRBD2 call made by TCRdb goes unchecked. The CDR3 covers 17 residues. No DNA accompanies this entry. Per germline, CDR1 MNHEY and CDR2 SMNVEV (reference sequence). The CDR3 sequence: CASSFVVYSGSTDTQYF.

Measured by frequency, this clone is medium-sized. The chain uses TRBV7-9 and TRBJ2-7; with no DNA, the TCRdb D assignment of TRBD2 cannot be verified. The V gene's germline CDR1 is SEHNR and CDR2 FQNEAQ (reference sequence). The CDR3 has 15 residues. DNA is not on record. CDR3 sequence reads: CASSLTSSSSYEQYF. The full variable domain, its missing parts supplied by reference TRBV7-9 and TRBJ2-7, is DTGVSQNPRHKITKRGQNVTFRCDPISEHNRLYWYRQTLGQGPEFLTYFQNEAQLEKSRLLSDRFSAERPKGSFSTLEIQRTEQGDSAMYLCASSLTSSSSYEQYFGPGTRLTVT.

This clone is identified as medium-sized from frequency. CDR3: CAWSVVGGETQYF. This rearrangement joins TRBV30 to TRBJ2-5; TCRdb returns TRBD2, unconfirmable since there is no DNA. CDR3 size: 13 residues. The DNA sequence is not available. CDR1 and CDR2 from the germline V gene are GTSNPN and SVGIG (reference sequence).

This clone is classed as medium-sized (0.01 to 0.1%) by frequency. This rearrangement joins TRBV5-1 to TRBJ2-3; no DNA is available, so the TRBD2 call from TCRdb remains unchecked. The CDR3 sequence is 15 residues long. No coding sequence is recorded. CDR1 SGHRS and CDR2 YFSETQ come from the germline V gene. CDR3: CASSFDTSGGDTQYF.

This clone is medium-sized by frequency. V is TRBV20-1 and J is TRBJ1-4. Germline loops: CDR1 DFQATT, CDR2 SNEGSKA (reference sequence). The CDR3 is made up of 11 amino acids. DNA for this receptor is not on file. The CDR3 region is CSASYSEKLFF.

Considering frequency, this clone is medium-sized. The chain couples TRBV2 to TRBJ2-3; TCRdb's D gene call, TRBD1, goes unchecked for lack of DNA. This CDR3 is 13 amino acids long. DNA for this receptor is not on file. Germline V gives CDR1 SNHLY, CDR2 FYNNEI. Here the CDR3 reads CASRRQGTDTQYF.

This clone is labeled medium-sized based on frequency. The J gene is TRBJ2-1, the V gene TRBV10-2. Germline assignment: CDR1 WSHSY and CDR2 SAAADI. This CDR3 contains 12 residues. No coding sequence is recorded. The CDR3: CASSEMGWVQFF.

This clone ranks as medium-sized (0.01 to 0.1%) in terms of frequency. The chain is built from TRBV14 and TRBJ2-1. The germline V gene has CDR1 SGHDN and CDR2 FVKESK. The CDR3 extends over 16 amino acids. No DNA accompanies this entry. CDR3 amino acids: CASSHYPGTGFNEQFF.

According to its frequency, this clone is medium-sized (0.01 to 0.1%). The genes are TRBV7-2 and TRBJ2-7; TCRdb returns TRBD2, unconfirmable since there is no DNA. This CDR3 comprises 17 residues. The entry carries no DNA sequence. Germline CDR1 is SGHTA and CDR2 is FQGNSA. The chain's CDR3 is CASSLAFGLAANYEQYF.

Judged by frequency, this clone is medium-sized. The gene calls are TRBV25-1 and TRBJ1-1; the TCRdb call, TRBD1, lacks DNA for checking. CDR3 length equals 12 residues. DNA is not on record. Germline V gene lookup returns CDR1 MGHDK and CDR2 SYGVNS. CDR3: CASSGGGGKAFF.

Judged by frequency, this clone is medium-sized (0.01 to 0.1%). The gene calls are TRBV25-1 and TRBJ2-3; the D gene TCRdb calls, TRBD2, cannot be checked with no DNA. The CDR3 sequence is 18 residues long. No DNA appears here. In germline, CDR1 is MGHDK, CDR2 SYGVNS. The chain's CDR3 is CASSDSVSSGRVGDTQYF.

This clone is identified as medium-sized from frequency. The chain is built from TRBV18 and TRBJ2-7; TCRdb selects TRBD2, and the lack of DNA leaves this call unchecked. The CDR3 totals 18 residues. No DNA has been recorded. The germline gives CDR1 KGHSH, CDR2 LQKENI. CDR3 sequence: CASSPGRLAGVHSYEQYF.

This clone ranks as medium-sized (0.01 to 0.1%) in terms of frequency. The chain joins TRBV27 to TRBJ2-1; without DNA, the TCRdb call of TRBD2 cannot be checked. The CDR3 loop spans 15 amino acids. The DNA is not on file. Germline V CDR1 and CDR2: MNHEY, SMNVEV (reference sequence). The CDR3 reads CASSLYAGVTNEQFF.

This clone is identified as medium-sized from frequency. This chain connects TRBV5-1 to TRBJ2-6; TCRdb indicates TRBD1, and absent DNA this call remains unverified. Germline V lookup: CDR1 SGHRS, CDR2 YFSETQ. The CDR3 contains 17 residues. The nucleotide record is missing. The CDR3: CASSSDRTYSGANVLTF.

Considering frequency, this clone is medium-sized. This CDR3 reads CSAGVGELFF. The V and J genes are TRBV20-1 and TRBJ2-2; TCRdb's D call, TRBD2, is unchecked because there is no DNA. This CDR3 contains 10 residues. DNA is not on record. The germline V gene encodes CDR1 DFQATT and CDR2 SNEGSKA (reference sequence).

Judged by frequency, this clone is medium-sized. The J gene is TRBJ2-7, the V gene TRBV6-6; TCRdb reports TRBD1, a call that lacks DNA to check it against. CDR3 length: 15 amino acids. The nucleotide record is missing. The germline V gene has CDR1 MNHNY and CDR2 SVGAGI (reference sequence). The CDR3 spells CASSYSRTGGYEQYF.

This clone is medium-sized (0.01 to 0.1%) by frequency. V gene TRBV27 combines with J gene TRBJ2-1; TCRdb gives TRBD2 as the D gene, but with no DNA this cannot be confirmed. Germline assignment: CDR1 MNHEY and CDR2 SMNVEV (reference sequence). There are 16 residues in the CDR3. DNA was not recorded. The CDR3 spells CASSPTSGTGNNEQFF.

This clone is classed as medium-sized by frequency. The rearrangement uses TRBV18 and TRBJ1-1. The CDR3 has 12 residues. Only the protein sequence is given. Germline values: CDR1 KGHSH, CDR2 LQKENI. The CDR3 region is CASSPSHTEAFF. Full variable domain (remainder filled in from reference TRBV18 and TRBJ1-1): NAGVMQNPRHLVRRRGQEARLRCSPMKGHSHVYWYRQLPEEGLKFMVYLQKENIIDESGMPKERFSAEFPKEGPSILRIQQVVRGDSAAYFCASSPSHTEAFFGQGTRLTVV.

According to its frequency, this clone is medium-sized. The V and J genes are TRBV5-4 and TRBJ2-5; the D call of TRBD1 rests on TCRdb alone, since no DNA is present to check it. CDR3 length: 15 residues. Only the protein is on record. Germline lookup yields CDR1 SGHNT and CDR2 YYREEE (reference sequence). The CDR3 protein is CASSPMMGFQETQYF.

By frequency, this clone registers medium-sized (0.01 to 0.1%). V is TRBV5-5 and J is TRBJ1-1. CDR3 size: 13 residues. DNA is not on record. CDR1 and CDR2 from the germline V gene are SGHKS and YYEKEE (reference sequence). This CDR3 reads CASSPPYRTEAFF.

This clone is classed as medium-sized by frequency. The chain joins TRBV10-1 to TRBJ2-7. This CDR3 comprises 15 residues. No DNA is recorded. The germline gives CDR1 WNHNN, CDR2 SYGVQD (reference sequence). The CDR3 here is CASSGGPKGTYEQYF.

This clone ranks as medium-sized (0.01 to 0.1%) in terms of frequency. The V gene is TRBV30, the J gene TRBJ2-3; TCRdb picks TRBD2, but there is no DNA to check that call. This CDR3 contains 14 residues. The DNA is unrecorded. The V gene's germline CDR1 is GTSNPN and CDR2 SVGIG (reference sequence). CDR3 amino acids: CAWSRDSRTDTQYF.

Frequency places this clone as medium-sized. The chain has TRBV28 and TRBJ1-1; there is no DNA to check the TCRdb D call of TRBD1. CDR3 size: 15 residues. The protein alone is recorded here. CDR1 and CDR2 (germline): MDHEN, SYDVKM. The CDR3 region is CASSLHQGLNTEAFF.

This clone is labeled medium-sized based on frequency. This sequence joins TRBV25-1 and TRBJ1-2; the D gene TCRdb calls, TRBD1, cannot be checked with no DNA. Germline CDR1 MGHDK, CDR2 SYGVNS. This CDR3 is 12 amino acids long. DNA is not on record. This chain's CDR3 is CASRDSNYGYTF.

Judged by frequency, this clone is medium-sized. The chain combines TRBV21-1 with TRBJ2-3. TRBV21-1 is deemed a pseudogene. The CDR3 contains 18 residues. Nucleotide data are not available. Here the CDR3 reads CASSKVGRARFDTDTQYF.